A single sample is the source of the 18 T cell receptor beta chains below, sequenced in a study of cytomegalovirus exposure and HLA in healthy donors (TCRdb year 2017). The method was the immunoSEQ multiplex PCR assay. A mixture of 60 forward primers for TCR Vbeta segments and 13 reverse primers for TCR Jbeta segments was used in the multiplex PCR. TCRdb obtained this table from immuneACCESS and retained in-frame rearrangements with V and J assigned. These tables miss some clones; where compared with another copy, unresolved V genes account for less than half of the shortfall, and the remainder is unexplained. Across this sample there are under 150,000 clones, with 80% to 85% seen only once. Of the sample, about 8.1% is held by the ten largest clones. Sequenced material: PBMCs. Every receptor here comes from a woman aged 50 to 60 in good health and CMV-seropositive.

V is TRBV7-8 and J is TRBJ2-1; D remains ambiguous. The CDR3 extends over 15 amino acids. The V gene's germline CDR1 is SGHVS and CDR2 FQNEAQ. V gave up 1 base and J gave up 0 bases, with 7 bases separating them. The CDR3 here is CASSLEWASYNEQFF. The CDR3, as DNA: TGTGCCAGCAGCTTAGAGTGGGCCTCCTACAATGAGCAGTTCTTC.

The chain carries TRBV20-1 and TRBJ1-2; D is ambiguous. The germline gives CDR1 DFQATT, CDR2 SNEGSKA (reference sequence). The CDR3 is 11 residues long. V gave up 3 bases and J gave up 5 bases, with 7 bases separating them. CDR3 bases: TGCAGTGCTAGGATAGATTATGGCTACACCTTC. It yields the protein CSARIDYGYTF.

This clone was detected only a few times. The chain employs TRBV4-2 and TRBJ2-1, with 11 bases lining up with TRBD2. With 0 bases clipped from V and 3 bases from J, the junction kept 7 bases outside the gene matches. The CDR3 is made up of 18 amino acids. The germline CDR1 and CDR2 sequences are LGHNA and YNFKEQ. As DNA, the CDR3 is TGTGCCAGCAGCCAAGACCCCCTAGCGGGAGGTCTCTACAATGAGCAGTTCTTC. This translates into CASSQDPLAGGLYNEQFF.

V gene TRBV19 combines with J gene TRBJ2-2; D is possibly TRBD2 (6 bases). The V end was cut by 3 bases, the J end by 8 bases, with 19 bases between. The CDR3 has 16 amino acids. Germline lookup yields CDR1 LNHDA and CDR2 SQIVND (reference sequence). The CDR3 DNA follows: TGTGCCAGTAGTATTCTCCGGGACTCCGGAAGGGGGGAGCTGTTTTTT. Protein sequence: CASSILRDSGRGELFF.

The genes are TRBV9 and TRBJ2-1; 10 bases map to TRBD2. Per germline, CDR1 SGDLS and CDR2 YYNGEE. After removal of 4 bases from V and 2 bases from J, the junction contained 3 bases not matched to a gene. The CDR3 runs to 15 residues. The CDR3 DNA sequence: TGTGCCAGCAGCTCACTAGCGGGGCCCTACAATGAGCAGTTCTTC. Translated, it gives CASSSLAGPYNEQFF.

The chain couples TRBV21-1 to TRBJ1-5; TRBD1 is the table's D call and was not checked against the DNA. TRBV21-1 is a pseudogene segment. CDR3 length: 18 amino acids. The CDR3 here is CASSERTRDRGCNQPQHF. For the CDR3, the DNA is TGTGCCAGCAGCGAACGGACCCGGGACAGGGGCTGCAATCAGCCCCAGCATTTT.

This chain joins TRBV7-9 and TRBJ1-2, with D uncertain. V lost 1 base to trimming and J lost 1 base, with 7 bases between them. The V gene's germline CDR1 is SEHNR and CDR2 FQNEAQ (reference sequence). The CDR3 is made up of 14 amino acids. The CDR3 sequence: CASSLDLINYGYTF. The CDR3 bases are TGTGCCAGCAGCTTAGACCTAATTAACTATGGCTACACCTTC. Full variable domain (rest looked up from reference TRBV7-9 and TRBJ1-2): DTGVSQNPRHKITKRGQNVTFRCDPISEHNRLYWYRQTLGQGPEFLTYFQNEAQLEKSRLLSDRFSAERPKGSFSTLEIQRTEQGDSAMYLCASSLDLINYGYTFGSGTRLTVV.

The rearrangement uses TRBV7-8 and TRBJ2-1, with 10 bases lining up with TRBD2. Germline CDR1 reads SGHVS; CDR2 reads FQNEAQ. CDR3 length: 15 residues. V gave up 2 bases and J gave up 7 bases; unmatched junction bases: 5. CDR3: CASSLFGLAVNEQFF. The CDR3 region has the DNA TGTGCCAGCAGCTTATTTGGACTAGCGGTTAATGAGCAGTTCTTC.

The chain recombines TRBV2 with TRBJ1-4; 10 bases agree with TRBD1. With V trimmed by 5 bases and J by 13 bases, 4 bases remained unmatched. This CDR3 region has 12 residues. Germline lookup yields CDR1 SNHLY and CDR2 FYNNEI. CDR3: CASSSRDRGLFF. CDR3 DNA sequence: TGTGCCAGCAGTTCCAGGGACAGGGGACTGTTTTTT. The variable domain in full, with the rest retrieved from reference TRBV2 and TRBJ1-4, is EPEVTQTPSHQVTQMGQEVILRCVPISNHLYFYWYRQILGQKVEFLVSFYNNEISEKSEIFDDQFSVERPDGSNFTLKIRSTKLEDSAMYFCASSSRDRGLFFGSGTQLSVL.

The chain employs TRBV28 and TRBJ2-7, with 9 bases matching TRBD2. Looked up from germline, CDR1 is MDHEN and CDR2 is SYDVKM. The CDR3 contains 15 residues. The V and J ends lost 5 bases and 3 bases, in that order; junction bases with no gene match: 8. The CDR3: CASSAGTSRFYEQYF. The CDR3 DNA reads as TGTGCCAGCAGTGCCGGGACTAGCAGATTCTACGAGCAGTACTTC.

The chain couples TRBV5-4 to TRBJ2-7, with a tentative D call TRBD1 (5 bases). V lost 0 bases to trimming and J lost 7 bases, with 17 bases between them. Germline V gene lookup returns CDR1 SGHNT and CDR2 YYREEE (reference sequence). This CDR3 has 15 amino acids. CDR3 nucleotides: TGTGCCAGCAGCTTGGACAGGTTTAGGGTAGAGGAGCAGTACTTC. This codes for CASSLDRFRVEEQYF.

The genes are TRBV5-4 and TRBJ2-1; 7 bases line up with TRBD1. CDR3 length equals 16 residues. The junction had 13 bases not matched to a gene; V was cut back by 4 bases and J by 6 bases. CDR1 and CDR2 (germline): SGHNT, YYREEE (reference sequence). DNA of the CDR3: TGTGCCAGCAGCCCCGGGACAGAATACATCACCAATGAGCAGTTCTTC. Amino acids: CASSPGTEYITNEQFF.

J is TRBJ2-7 and V is TRBV2, with D tentatively TRBD1 or TRBD2 (5 bases each). The J call may be mistaken, given a closer DNA end match to TRBJ2-5. This CDR3 has 14 amino acids. Germline values: CDR1 SNHLY, CDR2 FYNNEI. Here the CDR3 reads CASGGPGWGETQYF. The CDR3 nucleotides read TGTGCCAGCGGAGGCCCAGGGTGGGGGGAGACCCAGTACTTC.

The CDR3 region has the DNA TGCGCCAGCAGCTTGGTCGCAGATACGCAGTATTTT. Translation gives CASSLVADTQYF. The J gene is TRBJ2-3, the V gene TRBV5-1; no firm D call. V lost 0 bases and J lost 4, with 3 bases in between. CDR1 and CDR2 (germline): SGHRS, YFSETQ. This CDR3 has 12 residues.

The V call is TRBV28, the J call TRBJ1-1; 12 bases map to TRBD1. The ends lost 4 bases at V and 3 bases at J; junction bases unmatched: 9. Germline V gene data show CDR1 as MDHEN and CDR2 as SYDVKM. This CDR3 comprises 17 residues. Here the CDR3 DNA reads TGTGCCAGCAGTTCCGGGACAGGGGGCGGTCTGGACACTGAAGCTTTCTTT. Amino acid sequence: CASSSGTGGGLDTEAFF.

This chain joins TRBV18 and TRBJ2-4, with a weak D call TRBD1 (5 bases). CDR1 KGHSH and CDR2 LQKENI come from the germline V gene. CDR3 size: 15 residues. V dropped 2 bases and J dropped 7 bases, with 15 bases sitting between them. The CDR3 nucleotides are TGTGCCAGCTCACCAGTTTCAGGGCTTAGTAACATTCAGTACTTC. Residues: CASSPVSGLSNIQYF. Supplemented by reference TRBV18 and TRBJ2-4, the full variable domain reads NAGVMQNPRHLVRRRGQEARLRCSPMKGHSHVYWYRQLPEEGLKFMVYLQKENIIDESGMPKERFSAEFPKEGPSILRIQQVVRGDSAAYFCASSPVSGLSNIQYFGAGTRLSVL.

This sequence joins TRBV19 and TRBJ1-1; perhaps TRBD1 as D (5 bases). The germline CDR1 and CDR2 sequences are LNHDA and SQIVND (reference sequence). V was shortened by 4 bases and J by 4 bases, with 13 bases between the two germline ends. The CDR3 is 14 residues long. The DNA of the CDR3 is TGTGCCAGTAGTAATTTCAGGGAGGGCACTGAAGCTTTCTTT. Translation: CASSNFREGTEAFF. The full variable domain, rest sourced from reference TRBV19 and TRBJ1-1, is DGGITQSPKYLFRKEGQNVTLSCEQNLNHDAMYWYRQDPGQGLRLIYYSQIVNDFQKGDIAEGYSVSREKKESFPLTVTSAQKNPTAFYLCASSNFREGTEAFFGQGTRLTVV.

The chain recombines TRBV30 with TRBJ2-6, with D unclear. Germline CDR1 is GTSNPN and CDR2 is SVGIG (reference sequence). This CDR3 spans 13 amino acids. The CDR3 coding sequence is TGTGCACAAGACGGAGCTGGGGCCAACGTCCTGACTTTC. Amino acids: CAQDGAGANVLTF.